This TCR beta chain was obtained from a study of cytomegalovirus exposure and HLA in healthy donors. Background on the study: Some 77 million unique TCRs from HLA-typed donors were held in an early release of data.

Germline trimming cut 3 bases from V and 5 bases from J; bases unmatched to any gene: 4. This CDR3 spans 13 amino acids. Per the germline V gene, CDR1 is KGHSH and CDR2 is LQKENI. This PCR relied on a set of 60 Vbeta primers and 13 Jbeta primers. Measured with immunoSEQ multiplex PCR; TCRdb has only the in-frame clones, and not every one. The sample includes about 110,000 clones, around 78% of them seen just once. The sequence was obtained from a man aged 30 to 39 in good health and CMV-seronegative. Sequencing used PBMCs. The genes are TRBV18 and TRBJ2-7; the match to TRBD1 covers 7 bases. Written as DNA, the CDR3 is TGTGCCAGCTCACCCGACAGGGTGAACGAGCAGTACTTC. Its protein is CASSPDRVNEQYF. Complete variable domain (other parts from reference TRBV18 and TRBJ2-7): NAGVMQNPRHLVRRRGQEARLRCSPMKGHSHVYWYRQLPEEGLKFMVYLQKENIIDESGMPKERFSAEFPKEGPSILRIQQVVRGDSAAYFCASSPDRVNEQYFGPGTRLTVT.